This T cell receptor beta chain is from a study of brain T cells in children with intractable seizures. Measured with immunoSEQ multiplex PCR; TCRdb has only the in-frame clones, and not every one. This table holds 60,000 to 85,000 clones, about 92% found once. V was cut by 0 bases and J by 3 bases, with 12 bases left in between. Germline V CDR1 and CDR2: SGDLS, YYNGEE. The CDR3 spans 15 residues. Patients received at least one anti-epileptic drug before surgery. This chain links TRBV9 with TRBJ1-1, with D tentatively TRBD1 (6 bases). Sample: peripheral blood, taken at surgery. This TCR was sampled from a boy younger than two with tuberous sclerosis and intractable seizures. The CDR3 nucleotides are TGTGCCAGCAGCGTAGACGGGGGGCGCGACACTGAAGCTTTCTTT. Translating gives CASSVDGGRDTEAFF.